Below are 13 T cell receptor beta chains sequenced from a single sample in a study of blood T cell repertoires in COVID-19. TCRdb's table, derived via immunoSEQ multiplex PCR, lists solely in-frame clones and lacks some. The table shows 190,000 or so clones, with around 87% occurring only once. The sample comprised peripheral blood. The receptors were sampled from a man in his forties with active or convalescent COVID-19.

The chain is built from TRBV6-5 and TRBJ2-2; tentatively, D is TRBD1 (5 bases). The V end lost 7 bases, the J end lost 0 bases, and 12 bases lay between the germline ends. Germline CDR1 MNHEY, CDR2 SVGAGI. This CDR3 is 15 amino acids long. The CDR3, as DNA: TGTGCCAGCACCCCGACAGCTACGAACACCGGGGAGCTGTTTTTT. Its translation is CASTPTATNTGELFF.

This chain joins TRBV6-4 and TRBJ2-2; D possibly corresponds to TRBD1 (6 bases). Germline CDR1 is MRHNA and CDR2 is SNTAGT. This CDR3 spans 16 amino acids. Trimming took 6 bases from V and 2 from J, leaving 16 bases between them. The CDR3 is CASRVEVGTNTGELFF. In DNA form, the CDR3 reads TGTGCCAGCAGAGTTGAGGTGGGGACAAACACCGGGGAGCTGTTTTTT.

J is TRBJ2-5 and V is TRBV19, with D perhaps matching TRBD1 (5 bases). Looked up from germline, CDR1 is LNHDA and CDR2 is SQIVND (reference sequence). With 3 bases removed from V and 2 bases from J, the gap between germline ends came to 13 bases. The CDR3 covers 15 residues. The CDR3 reads CASSIRGRHQETQYF. The CDR3 DNA follows: TGTGCCAGTAGTATTAGGGGCCGACATCAAGAGACCCAGTACTTC.

This clone showed up just once. The chain couples TRBV6-6 to TRBJ2-3; TRBD1 matches 8 bases. Looked up from germline, CDR1 is MNHNY and CDR2 is SVGAGI (reference sequence). After removal of 4 bases from V and 5 bases from J, the junction contained 8 bases not matched to a gene. The length of the CDR3 is 15 residues. In DNA form, the CDR3 reads TGTGCCAGCAGTTTGGTGGGACAGGCTGAAGATACGCAGTATTTT. Translating it yields CASSLVGQAEDTQYF.

The V call is TRBV4-1, the J call TRBJ1-5, with a weak D call TRBD1 (5 bases). The length of the CDR3 is 15 residues. Germline CDR1 MGHRA, CDR2 YSYEKL. V was pared by 0 bases and J by 0 bases, with 6 bases between. The CDR3 sequence: CASSQEGGSNQPQHF. The CDR3 DNA is TGCGCCAGCAGCCAAGAGGGGGGTAGCAATCAGCCCCAGCATTTT.

This clone was observed a single time. The chain recombines TRBV7-2 with TRBJ2-3, with TRBD2 as a possible D gene (6 bases). Trimming took off 0 bases at V and 4 bases at J, with 17 bases between the two ends. Germline CDR1 is SGHTA and CDR2 is FQGNSA. The CDR3 length is 17 residues. CDR3 loop: CASSLALRGRGADTQYF. The CDR3 DNA follows: TGTGCCAGCAGCTTAGCGCTACGGGGGAGAGGAGCAGATACGCAGTATTTT.

The CDR3 sequence is CASTGSGISTEAFF. DNA for the CDR3: TGCGCCAGCACCGGATCAGGGATTTCCACTGAAGCTTTCTTT. This sequence joins TRBV4-1 and TRBJ1-1; TRBD1 might be the D (5 bases). Germline-derived CDR1 and CDR2 are MGHRA and YSYEKL. V gave up 7 bases and J gave up 4 bases, with 16 bases separating them. CDR3 size: 14 residues.

V and J are TRBV7-2 and TRBJ2-7; possibly TRBD1 for D (6 bases). Germline V gene sequence: CDR1 SGHTA, CDR2 FQGNSA. This CDR3 region has 14 residues. Trimming cost V 1 base and J 3 bases, with 10 bases left between them. CDR3 residues: CASSLEGQIYEQYF. The CDR3, as DNA: TGTGCCAGCAGCTTAGAAGGACAGATCTACGAGCAGTACTTC.

With regard to this clone: Other DNA sequences of this sample code for an identical CDR3. This rearrangement joins TRBV11-2 to TRBJ1-4, with TRBD1 matching 9 bases. Unmatched junction bases numbered 5, after V lost 5 bases and J lost 7 bases. Germline lookup yields CDR1 SGHAT and CDR2 FQNNGV. The CDR3 sequence is 14 residues long. The CDR3 DNA reads TGTGCCAGCAGCCTCGACAGGGGGAGTGAAAAACTGTTTTTT. Translation gives CASSLDRGSEKLFF.

CDR3 DNA: TGTGCCAGCAGCGCGGGCAGGGGGTTTTCCAATGAGCAGTTCTTC. Protein sequence: CASSAGRGFSNEQFF. This chain connects TRBV9 to TRBJ2-1, with 7 nucleotides matching TRBD1. The length of the CDR3 is 15 residues. Germline loops: CDR1 SGDLS, CDR2 YYNGEE. V lost 3 bases, J lost 6 bases, and 9 bases stayed unmatched.

The J gene is TRBJ1-2, the V gene TRBV30; possibly TRBD1 for D (5 bases). The CDR3 runs 12 residues. CDR1 and CDR2 from the germline V gene are GTSNPN and SVGIG (reference sequence). V lost 3 bases and J 8 bases, leaving 13 bases between the germline ends. The CDR3, as DNA: TGTGCCTGGAGCGTGGGGGGTGGAGGCTACACCTTC. This sequence encodes CAWSVGGGGYTF.

The chain has TRBV6-2 or TRBV6-3 and TRBJ2-5; D is undetermined. The CDR3 contains 15 residues. Germline values: CDR1 MNHEY, CDR2 SVGEGT. V was shortened by 0 bases and J by 5 bases, with 13 bases between the two germline ends. The CDR3 here is CASSYSKAGRETQYF. The CDR3 DNA sequence: TGTGCCAGCAGTTACTCGAAGGCAGGAAGGGAGACCCAGTACTTC.

This clone was seen a few times. This sequence joins TRBV11-2 and TRBJ1-4, with D possibly matching TRBD1 (5 bases). The CDR3 is made up of 14 amino acids. Germline V gene sequence: CDR1 SGHAT, CDR2 FQNNGV. V shed 5 bases and J shed 8 bases, with 15 bases lying between them. The CDR3 nucleotides read TGTGCCAGCAGCCCTGAGAGACAGACAGAAAAACTGTTTTTT. Encoded protein: CASSPERQTEKLFF.